This passage covers 19 T cell receptor beta chains from one sample sequenced in a study of CD8+ T cells in alopecia areata. RNA extraction and reverse transcription yielded cDNA as sequencing template. The method was immunoSEQ multiplex PCR; TCRdb's version includes in-frame clones alone and lacks a portion of them. The data hold some 210,000 clones, with 50% to 65% observed a single time. Material: CD4+ T cells sorted from blood, obtained at week 0. All receptors come from a human donor with alopecia areata.

The gene calls are TRBV4-2 and TRBJ1-1; D is unresolved. CDR3 length: 16 residues. Germline lookup yields CDR1 LGHNA and CDR2 YNFKEQ. Trimming pared 0 bases from V and 0 bases from J, leaving 11 bases between. This CDR3 is CASSQDRLEMNTEAFF. CDR3 bases: TGTGCCAGCAGCCAAGATCGCCTAGAGATGAACACTGAAGCTTTCTTT.

This clone was detected only once. The V gene is TRBV5-1, the J gene TRBJ2-6, with 8 bases lining up with TRBD2. The CDR3 spans 17 residues. Losses at the gene ends were 0 bases for V and 3 bases for J; bases not matched to a gene: 5. CDR1 is SGHRS and CDR2 is YFSETQ in the germline V gene. The CDR3 sequence: CASSLEAGGDGANVLTF. The CDR3 region has the DNA TGCGCCAGCAGCTTGGAGGCGGGGGGCGATGGGGCCAACGTCCTGACTTTC.

This clone occurred a few times. Other nucleotide sequences from this sample produce the same CDR3. J is TRBJ1-1 and V is TRBV29-1, with 8 positions matching TRBD1. The V gene end was trimmed by 6 bases and the J gene end by 1 base; junction bases not matched to a gene: 1. CDR3 size: 12 residues. From germline, CDR1 is SQVTM and CDR2 ANQGSEA. The CDR3 loop is CSVGTGNTEAFF. For the CDR3, the DNA is TGCAGCGTAGGGACAGGGAACACTGAAGCTTTCTTT.

The chain combines TRBV27 with TRBJ1-2; possible D gene TRBD1, 6 bases. The CDR3 is made up of 16 amino acids. Germline V gene data show CDR1 as MNHEY and CDR2 as SMNVEV (reference sequence). The V gene lost 5 bases and the J gene lost 1 base, with 17 bases spanning the gap. The CDR3 is CASSLLADRFNYGYTF. DNA of the CDR3: TGTGCCAGCAGTCTCTTGGCGGACAGATTTAACTATGGCTACACCTTC.

This clone was seen more than once but under ten times. The J gene is TRBJ2-7, the V gene TRBV6-5; D gene ambiguous. Germline V gene data show CDR1 as MNHEY and CDR2 as SVGAGI. This CDR3 contains 14 residues. Trimming took 3 bases from V and 1 from J, leaving 10 bases between them. The CDR3 nucleotides are TGTGCCAGCAGTTATCGTAGAAGGTCCTACGAGCAGTACTTC. This sequence encodes CASSYRRRSYEQYF.

The rearrangement joins TRBV15 to TRBJ2-5, with TRBD2 matching over 7 bases. J gave up 1 base and V 1 base, and 6 bases lay outside the gene matches. The CDR3 is 16 amino acids. The germline V gene has CDR1 LNHNV and CDR2 YYDKDF (reference sequence). The CDR3 here is CATSRASGGLQETQYF. The CDR3 nucleotides are TGTGCCACCAGCAGAGCTAGCGGTGGTCTCCAAGAGACCCAGTACTTC.

The sample holds a few counts of this clone. The rearrangement uses TRBV29-1 and TRBJ2-5; D ambiguous. V dropped 7 bases and J dropped 3 bases, with 9 bases sitting between them. Germline lookup yields CDR1 SQVTM and CDR2 ANQGSEA. This CDR3 has 11 residues. The DNA for the CDR3 is TGCAGCGCAGCCCCGGAAGAGACCCAGTACTTC. This encodes CSAAPEETQYF.

This rearrangement joins TRBV5-1 to TRBJ2-7; the D gene is possibly TRBD1 (6 bases). Germline V CDR1 and CDR2: SGHRS, YFSETQ. The ends were cut back, 2 bases at V and 1 base at J, with 10 bases in the middle. This CDR3 region has 14 residues. This chain's CDR3 is CASSFDTGSYEQYF. DNA of the CDR3: TGCGCCAGCAGCTTCGACACAGGGTCCTACGAGCAGTACTTC.

The table lists this clone with a count of one. The rearrangement uses TRBV7-3 and TRBJ2-2; TRBD1 aligns across 7 bases. The length of the CDR3 is 17 residues. The ends lost 3 bases at V and 1 base at J; junction bases unmatched: 8. The germline CDR1 and CDR2 sequences are SGHTA and FQGTGA. The CDR3 spells CASSFSRGIGNTGELFF. CDR3 bases: TGTGCCAGCAGCTTTTCCAGGGGGATAGGGAACACCGGGGAGCTGTTTTTT.

The chain recombines TRBV19 with TRBJ2-2; 12 positions match TRBD2. The J segment lost 7 bases and the V segment lost 5 bases, leaving 8 bases of the junction unmatched. The V gene's germline CDR1 is LNHDA and CDR2 SQIVND (reference sequence). The CDR3 consists of 16 residues. CDR3 coding DNA: TGTGCCAGTAGTCTCGGACTAGCGGGATCCGACGGGGAGCTGTTTTTT. It codes for CASSLGLAGSDGELFF.

This clone was seen only once. V usage is TRBV2 and J usage is TRBJ2-7; the D gene is possibly TRBD1 (5 bases). The CDR3 has 15 amino acids. V gave up 1 base and J gave up 2 bases, with 12 bases separating them. From germline, CDR1 is SNHLY and CDR2 FYNNEI. The CDR3 sequence is CASSEESGMTYEQYF. The CDR3 region has the DNA TGTGCCAGCAGTGAAGAGTCAGGGATGACCTACGAGCAGTACTTC.

The chain employs TRBV30 and TRBJ2-1; D ambiguous. Trimming took off 0 bases at V and 4 bases at J, with 10 bases between the two ends. The V gene's germline CDR1 is GTSNPN and CDR2 SVGIG (reference sequence). CDR3 length: 14 residues. The CDR3 DNA follows: TGTGCCTGGAGTGTACTCGGTCCGTACAATGAGCAGTTCTTC. Translating gives CAWSVLGPYNEQFF.

The gene calls are TRBV7-2 and TRBJ1-2; D is perhaps TRBD1 (6 bases). Germline lookup yields CDR1 SGHTA and CDR2 FQGNSA. V was clipped by 3 bases and J by 0 bases, with 17 bases between them. This CDR3 has 17 amino acids. The CDR3 DNA reads TGTGCCAGCAGCTTCAACCAACGGACAGCCGCTAACTATGGCTACACCTTC. Translation gives CASSFNQRTAANYGYTF.

V and J are TRBV29-1 and TRBJ1-1; D ambiguous. The germline gives CDR1 SQVTM, CDR2 ANQGSEA. The CDR3 has 12 residues. V was pared by 4 bases and J by 4 bases, with 10 bases between. CDR3 DNA: TGCAGCGTTGTAACAAGGAGCACTGAAGCTTTCTTT. Its protein is CSVVTRSTEAFF. Combining the CDR3 with reference TRBV29-1 and TRBJ1-1 gives the whole variable domain SAVISQKPSRDICQRGTSLTIQCQVDSQVTMMFWYRQQPGQSLTLIATANQGSEATYESGFVIDKFPISRPNLTFSTLTVSNMSPEDSSIYLCSVVTRSTEAFFGQGTRLTVV.

This chain connects TRBV6-1 to TRBJ2-3, with D perhaps matching TRBD1 or TRBD2 (5 bases each). CDR1 is MNHNS and CDR2 is SASEGT in the germline V gene. The CDR3 is 15 amino acids. V gave up 4 bases and J gave up 2 bases, with 13 bases separating them. The CDR3, as DNA: TGTGCCAGCAGTGGGGACGGGCTGATCACAGATACGCAGTATTTT. Translating it yields CASSGDGLITDTQYF.

The gene calls are TRBV19 and TRBJ2-7; 8 bases are a match to TRBD2. Losses at the gene ends were 7 bases for V and 2 bases for J; bases not matched to a gene: 7. CDR1 LNHDA and CDR2 SQIVND come from the germline V gene (reference sequence). The CDR3 is made up of 14 amino acids. CDR3 bases: TGTGCCAGTAAGAGCGGGAGTGGGCCCTACGAGCAGTACTTC. Its protein product is CASKSGSGPYEQYF.

This chain uses TRBV30 with TRBJ1-2; no clear D. Deletions cut 6 bases from V and 5 bases from J, with 22 bases between. This CDR3 region has 15 residues. Germline CDR1 is GTSNPN and CDR2 is SVGIG (reference sequence). This chain's CDR3 is CACPGLPGWGYGYTF. CDR3 in DNA: TGTGCCTGTCCCGGGCTTCCTGGTTGGGGATATGGCTACACCTTC.

This rearrangement joins TRBV30 to TRBJ2-2; possibly TRBD2 for D (6 bases). The CDR3 sequence is 16 residues long. The V end lost 0 bases, the J end lost 1 base, and 12 bases lay between the germline ends. CDR1 is GTSNPN and CDR2 is SVGIG in the germline V gene (reference sequence). The CDR3 sequence: CAWSVQGTRNTGELFF. CDR3 DNA sequence: TGTGCCTGGAGTGTTCAAGGGACTCGGAACACCGGGGAGCTGTTTTTT.

The J gene is TRBJ1-4, the V gene TRBV30; possible D gene TRBD1, 5 bases. The CDR3 consists of 15 residues. CDR1 is GTSNPN and CDR2 is SVGIG in the germline V gene (reference sequence). The V gene lost 0 bases and the J gene lost 10 bases, with 18 bases spanning the gap. CDR3 nucleotide sequence: TGTGCCTGGAGTGTGGACGCCTTTTCTGGGGGAAAACTGTTTTTT. Encoded protein: CAWSVDAFSGGKLFF.